This TCR beta chain appears in the sequencing data of a study of cytomegalovirus exposure and HLA in healthy donors. Overall study context: A subsequent analysis reported that the 120 or so validation repertoires were produced on the same platform that had also been used for the 600 to 700 first-cohort repertoires.

Germline lookup yields CDR1 SGHTA and CDR2 FQGTGA. V lost 0 bases and J lost 2; bases outside the gene matches: 2. The CDR3 is 15 residues long. Notes on the study in general: In vitro testing confirmed a few CMV-associated chains as specific for CMV antigens.

Repertoires were generated with immunoSEQ multiplex PCR, while TCRdb's copy carries only in-frame clones and drops some. Of 150,000 to 200,000 clones listed, around 84% are singletons. Concerning this clone: Its cognate antigen is unknown.

The receptor was isolated from a man aged 18 to 35 in good health and CMV-seropositive. Sequenced: PBMCs. The chain links TRBV7-3 to TRBJ2-3, with 7 bases fitting TRBD2. Here the CDR3 DNA reads TGTGCCAGCAGCTTAACTAGCGGGCTCACAGATACGCAGTATTTT. Translating gives CASSLTSGLTDTQYF.